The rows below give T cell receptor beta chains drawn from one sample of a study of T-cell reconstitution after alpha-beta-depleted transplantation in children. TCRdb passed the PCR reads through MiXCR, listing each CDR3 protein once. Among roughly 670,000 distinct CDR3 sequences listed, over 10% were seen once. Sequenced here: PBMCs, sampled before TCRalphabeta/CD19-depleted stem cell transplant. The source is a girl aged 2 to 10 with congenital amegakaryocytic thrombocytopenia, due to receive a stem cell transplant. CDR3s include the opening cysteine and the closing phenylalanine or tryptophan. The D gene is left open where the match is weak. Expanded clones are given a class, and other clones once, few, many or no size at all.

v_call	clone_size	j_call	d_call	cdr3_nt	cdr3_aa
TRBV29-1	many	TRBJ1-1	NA	TGCAGCGTGACTCCCCCAGGGAACACTGAAGCTTTCTTT	CSVTPPGNTEAFF
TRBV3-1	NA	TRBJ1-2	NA	TGTGCCAGCAGCCAAGACAGATTGGGACTTGGCTACACCTTC	CASSQDRLGLGYTF
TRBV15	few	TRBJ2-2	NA	TGTGCCACCAGCAGAGATCGTGCCGGGTCCCTCGTGGGGGAGCTGTTTTTT	CATSRDRAGSLVGELFF
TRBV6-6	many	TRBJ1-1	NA	TGTGCCAGCATTGGGGGCACTGAAGCTTTCTTT	CASIGGTEAFF
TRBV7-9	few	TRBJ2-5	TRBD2	TGTGCCAGCAGTCGAGGAACTAGCGGTCGACAAGAGACCCAGTACTTC	CASSRGTSGRQETQYF
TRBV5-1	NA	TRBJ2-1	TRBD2	TGCGCCAGCAGTCCATTGAATCTAGCGGGAGGACGCGAGCAGTTCTTC	CASSPLNLAGGREQFF
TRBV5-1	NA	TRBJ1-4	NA	TGCGCCAGCAGCCCTGCCGGGGGGCGGATCTCTAATGAAAAACTGTTTTTT	CASSPAGGRISNEKLFF
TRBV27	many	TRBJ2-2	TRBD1	TGTGCCAGCAGTTGGGGGACAGGAAACACCGGGGAGCTGTTTTTT	CASSWGTGNTGELFF
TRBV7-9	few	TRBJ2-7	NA	TGTGCCAGCAGCTTAGCGGGGCCCTTTGGCGAGCAGTACTTC	CASSLAGPFGEQYF
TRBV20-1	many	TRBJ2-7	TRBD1	TGCAGTGCTAGCAAGAAGGGACAGGTCTTCTACGAGCAGTACTTC	CSASKKGQVFYEQYF
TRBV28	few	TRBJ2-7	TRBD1	TGTGCCAGCAGTCCAGGGACAGTGGTCGAGCAGTACTTC	CASSPGTVVEQYF
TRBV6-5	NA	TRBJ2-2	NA	TGTGCCAGCAGCAGGAGCGTCCCCGGGGAGCTGTTTTTT	CASSRSVPGELFF
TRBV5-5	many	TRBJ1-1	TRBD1	TGTGCCAGCAGCTACTGGTGGGACAGGGGACGACCGAACACTGAAGCTTTCTTT	CASSYWWDRGRPNTEAFF
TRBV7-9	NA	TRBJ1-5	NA	TGTGCCAGCAGCTTATACGCCCAGCCCCAGCATTTT	CASSLYAQPQHF
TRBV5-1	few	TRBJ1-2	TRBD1	TGCGCCAGCAGCTGGGGTCGTGGACAGGGCTCTAACTATGGCTACACCTTC	CASSWGRGQGSNYGYTF
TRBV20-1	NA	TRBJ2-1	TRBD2	TGCAGTGCTAGATCAATGGCCCTCTCTAGCGGCCGCTCCTACAATGAGCAGTTCTTC	CSARSMALSSGRSYNEQFF
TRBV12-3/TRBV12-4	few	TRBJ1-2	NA	TGTGCCAGCTACGTAAGGGGTAACTATGGCTACACCTTC	CASYVRGNYGYTF
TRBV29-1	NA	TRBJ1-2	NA	TGCAGCGTTGTTGGGACGGAGAACTATGGCTACACCTTC	CSVVGTENYGYTF
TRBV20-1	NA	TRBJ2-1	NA	TGCAGTGCTAGAGAGTCAGGGCAGGTCTACAATGAGCAGTTCTTC	CSARESGQVYNEQFF
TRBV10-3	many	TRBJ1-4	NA	TGTGCCATCAGTGGTATAGGAGGGATGGAGGCGGCTAATGAAAAACTGTTTTTT	CAISGIGGMEAANEKLFF
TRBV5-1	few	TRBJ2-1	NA	TGCGCCAGCGGCTTCCCCCCCCAGGGGCTCAAGTACAATGAGCAGTTCTTC	CASGFPPQGLKYNEQFF
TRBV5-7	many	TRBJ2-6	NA	TGTGCCAGCAGCTTCGACGGAATTTTCTCTGGGGCCAACGTCCTGACTTTC	CASSFDGIFSGANVLTF
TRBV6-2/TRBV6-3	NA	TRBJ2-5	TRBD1	TGTGCCAGCAGTTATCTCGGACAGGGGCAAGAGACCCAGTACTTC	CASSYLGQGQETQYF
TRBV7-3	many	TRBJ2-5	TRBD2	TGTGCCAGCAGCTTGAGGGAGGGGGAGACCCAGTACTTC	CASSLREGETQYF
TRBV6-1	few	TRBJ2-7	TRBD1	TGTGCCAGCAGTGAACCCGGACAGGGCGCCGAGCAGTACTTC	CASSEPGQGAEQYF
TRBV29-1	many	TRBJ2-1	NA	TGCAGCGTCCGGAGGGCACAGACTTCCTACAATGAGCAGTTCTTC	CSVRRAQTSYNEQFF
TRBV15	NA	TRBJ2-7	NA	TGTGCCACCAGCAGAGATAAAAGCGGTGCCTCCTACGAGCAGTACTTC	CATSRDKSGASYEQYF
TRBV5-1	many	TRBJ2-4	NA	TGCGCCAGCAGCTTAACTAGCTTAGCCAAAAACATTCAGTACTTC	CASSLTSLAKNIQYF
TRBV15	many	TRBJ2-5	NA	TGTGCCACCACCCCTTCGCTGGATAACGAGACCCAGTACTTC	CATTPSLDNETQYF
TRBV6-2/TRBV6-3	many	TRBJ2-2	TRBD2	TGTGCCAGCAGTTACTTGAAATGGAAAGATGGACTAGCGGGAGCTTACTACACCGGGGAGCTGTTTTTT	CASSYLKWKDGLAGAYYTGELFF
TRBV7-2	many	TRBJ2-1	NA	TGTGCCAGCAGCTTAGACTTTTCCGCCTCCTACAATGAGCAGTTCTTC	CASSLDFSASYNEQFF
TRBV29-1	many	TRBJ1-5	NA	TGCAGCGTTGTAGGCCAGTACGGTCAGCCCCAGCATTTT	CSVVGQYGQPQHF
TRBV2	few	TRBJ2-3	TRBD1	TGTGCCAGCAGCGACTACACTCGGACAGGGGTCGATACGCAGTATTTT	CASSDYTRTGVDTQYF
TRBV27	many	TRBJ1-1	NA	TGTGCCAGCAGTTTTGCAGCCCTAGGACAGATGAACACTGAAGCTTTCTTT	CASSFAALGQMNTEAFF
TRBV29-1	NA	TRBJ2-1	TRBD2	TGCAGCGCCGCGGGGACTAGCGGGAGCCGTGAGCAGTTCTTC	CSAAGTSGSREQFF
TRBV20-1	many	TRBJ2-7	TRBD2	TGCAGTGCTTATAGCGGGAGGCTCTCCTACGAGCAGTACTTC	CSAYSGRLSYEQYF
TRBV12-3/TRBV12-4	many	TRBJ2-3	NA	TGTGCCAGCAGTTTTGTGGGGGCAGATACGCAGTATTTT	CASSFVGADTQYF